Listed below are T cell receptor beta chains from one sample, sequenced in a study of T-cell memory formation after mild COVID-19. TCRdb fed the 5' RACE reads into MiXCR, producing one record per CDR3 protein. The table shows about 620,000 distinct CDR3 sequences, with approximately 18% occurring only once. Sequenced material: PBMCs or a T cell subset sorted from them (not recorded which). Source of these receptors: an adult woman who had mild COVID-19 (a few samples of this study predate the infection). Cell type and time point are not known. CDR3s include the opening cysteine and the closing phenylalanine or tryptophan. The order of the fields is J gene, V gene, CDR3 protein.

>TRBJ2-5|TRBV2
CASKKGYGLQETQYF
>TRBJ2-5|TRBV7-9
CASSLEAGRDQETQYF
>TRBJ2-3|TRBV20-1
CSASRGLAYSDTQYF
>TRBJ2-3|TRBV7-9
CASSLALDRGTDTQYF
>TRBJ1-2|TRBV27
CASSPWEGAGYTF
>TRBJ2-1|TRBV6-5
CASSQTPGTYNEQFF
>TRBJ2-1|TRBV5-1
CASKSGETYNEQFF
>TRBJ2-5|TRBV7-7
CASSLGRQLQETQYF
>TRBJ1-4|TRBV12-3/TRBV12-4
CASSPREAGGKLFF
>TRBJ2-5|TRBV7-9
CASSFGPRVGQYF
>TRBJ2-3|TRBV24-1
CATSAQASGSTDTQYF
>TRBJ2-7|TRBV7-9
CASSFLLGEEQYF
>TRBJ2-7|TRBV9
CASSAGTSGMYF
>TRBJ2-1|TRBV6-6
CASSYSLAVGNEQFF
>TRBJ2-2|TRBV4-1
CASSYNRDRGSTGELFF
>TRBJ2-1|TRBV7-8
CASSLDQDAAYNEQFF
>TRBJ1-1|TRBV14
CASSQRGGQTEAFF
>TRBJ2-1|TRBV11-1
CASSSPADPLTRFF
>TRBJ2-2|TRBV7-2
CASSPVAGGGAGELFF
>TRBJ1-2|TRBV5-4
CASSSLDREYGYTF
>TRBJ2-5|TRBV19
CASSPPSRETQYF
>TRBJ1-3|TRBV12-3/TRBV12-4
CASSSGPSSGNTIYF
>TRBJ1-1|TRBV21-1
CASSKFCREWGTEAFF
>TRBJ2-4|TRBV5-1
CASSPTPRDFGKNIQYF
>TRBJ1-1|TRBV25-1
CASSEYKRGQKNTEAFF
>TRBJ1-1|TRBV9
CASSVTVNTEAFF
>TRBJ2-7|TRBV7-9
CASSPRTDFDEQYF
>TRBJ1-1|TRBV4-1
CASSHGRGHRVDTEAFF
>TRBJ2-7|TRBV7-9
CASSYAGVLDEQYF
>TRBJ2-1|TRBV5-6
CASSERDRGYNEQFF
>TRBJ2-5|TRBV4-3
CASSQQAGVGETQYF
>TRBJ2-1|TRBV18
CASSPPTGEWEQFF
>TRBJ1-2|TRBV6-5
CASSYRAGGTYTF
>TRBJ2-1|TRBV16
CASSRAGLINEQFF
>TRBJ2-5|TRBV12-3/TRBV12-4
CASTPDRQETQYF
>TRBJ1-5|TRBV30
CAWSGTGAQPQHF
>TRBJ2-7|TRBV7-6
CASSTAGGSYEQYF
>TRBJ1-1|TRBV6-1
CASSEQNLNTEAFF
>TRBJ2-7|TRBV2
CASSDGGNEQYF
>TRBJ2-3|TRBV7-8
CASSHLAGQATDTQYF
>TRBJ2-7|TRBV20-1
CSAREGTADLSEQYF
>TRBJ2-1|TRBV24-1
CATSDPHGTSAYNEQFF
>TRBJ1-2|TRBV9
CASSAGGGNYGYTF
>TRBJ2-7|TRBV3-1
CASGTGAHEQYF
>TRBJ1-2|TRBV24-1
CATSGISTGYTF